This T cell receptor beta chain was observed in a study of human T cells and chemical hapten exposure. The wider study: Upper back patch tests used 0.01% DPC, scored after 6 days.

What the library attached to individual cDNA molecules were unique molecular identifiers. In TCRdb, the RACE reads were re-called with MiXCR into one record per CDR3 protein. The table lists some 400,000 distinct CDR3 sequences, 4.8% of them singletons. The sample's time point: patch test 1, 2 weeks after DPC sensitization. This sample's treatment: therapeutic diphenylcyclopropenone sensitization with weekly scalp DPC. Participating donors were patients with alopecia, aged 18 to 70 years, considered appropriate candidates for DPC. This clonotype was seen ten or more times. The input for sequencing was whole blood, taken in connection with sensitization to the hapten diphenylcyclopropenone (DPC). This sequence originates from a woman in her forties or fifties with alopecia areata. Some clones in this sample may be carry-over from other donors' samples.

The DNA for the CDR3 is TGTGCCAGCAGTTTACAGGGAGGAACTGGAAACACCATATATTTT. Translated: CASSLQGGTGNTIYF. This chain uses TRBV12-3 or TRBV12-4 with TRBJ1-3; D is possibly TRBD1 (5 bases). This CDR3 is 15 amino acids long. Trimming took 2 bases from V and 2 from J, leaving 10 bases between them.